A selection of T cell receptor beta chains follows, all from one sample in a study of blood T cell repertoires in COVID-19. TCRdb's copy holds only in-frame clones and misses some; the assay was immunoSEQ multiplex PCR. The repertoire holds roughly 76,000 clones, with 70% to 75% as singletons. The material sequenced was peripheral blood. The receptors come from a man aged 65-85 years with acute or convalescent COVID-19. CDR3s include the opening cysteine and the closing phenylalanine or tryptophan. Fields, in order: V gene, clone size, D gene, J gene, CDR3 protein, CDR3 DNA. A D gene is named only where the DNA matches it firmly. Not all rows give a size; the values are once, few, many and, for expanded clones, a class.

>TRBV24-1|.|TRBD1|TRBJ2-2
CATSDGPTGTGELFF
TGTGCCACCAGTGATGGGCCGACAGGGACCGGGGAGCTGTTTTTT
>TRBV24-1|many|TRBD2|TRBJ2-7
CATSRGLAGGRGGEQYF
TGTGCCACCAGCCGGGGACTAGCGGGAGGCAGAGGAGGCGAGCAGTACTTC
>TRBV15|.|.|TRBJ2-1
CATSRDLRGQFF
TGTGCCACCAGCAGAGATCTCAGGGGACAGTTCTTC
>TRBV1|once|.|TRBJ1-4
CTSSQEKGGADGKLFF
TGCACCAGCAGCCAGGAAAAGGGGGGGGCAGATGGAAAACTGTTTTTT
>TRBV15|.|TRBD1|TRBJ1-5
CATSRYDRGGNQPQHF
TGTGCCACCAGCAGATACGACAGGGGTGGCAATCAGCCCCAGCATTTT
>TRBV27|.|.|TRBJ1-5
CASSLERRGQPQHF
TGTGCCAGCAGTTTGGAGCGGAGAGGGCAGCCCCAGCATTTT
>TRBV5-4|.|.|TRBJ2-4
CASSLDPINIQYF
TGTGCCAGCAGCTTGGATCCTATAAACATTCAGTACTTC
>TRBV28|few|.|TRBJ2-1
CASSPTVGAIYNEQFF
TGTGCCAGCAGTCCCACCGTGGGGGCGATCTACAATGAGCAGTTCTTC
>TRBV4-3|.|TRBD1|TRBJ2-3
CASSQLDRDTDTQYF
TGCGCCAGCAGCCAACTCGACAGGGACACAGATACGCAGTATTTT
>TRBV28|once|TRBD2|TRBJ2-5
CASRLPGLAGLGETQYF
TGTGCCAGCCGCCTCCCAGGACTAGCGGGATTAGGAGAGACCCAGTACTTC
>TRBV16|.|.|TRBJ1-6
CASSQSSGRLIGSPLHF
TGTGCCAGCAGCCAATCCTCAGGTCGGCTAATAGGTTCACCCCTCCACTTT
>TRBV14|few|.|TRBJ2-1
CASSHRFTGINEQFF
TGTGCCAGCAGCCATAGATTTACAGGGATCAATGAGCAGTTCTTC
>TRBV28|.|TRBD1|TRBJ2-7
CATKGTGVFYEQYF
TGTGCCACTAAAGGGACAGGGGTTTTCTACGAGCAGTACTTC
>TRBV6-5|.|.|TRBJ1-1
CASSYSVVANTEAFF
TGTGCCAGCAGTTACTCGGTTGTGGCGAACACTGAAGCTTTCTTT
>TRBV19|.|.|TRBJ1-2
CASKESGFGYTF
TGTGCCAGTAAGGAATCGGGGTTTGGCTACACCTTC
>TRBV24-1|.|.|TRBJ2-1
CATSDSGKNEQFF
TGTGCCACCAGTGATTCCGGGAAGAATGAGCAGTTCTTC
>TRBV5-1|.|.|TRBJ2-1
CASSLGLFSYNEQFF
TGCGCCAGCAGCTTGGGACTATTCTCCTACAATGAGCAGTTCTTC
>TRBV9|.|.|TRBJ1-2
CASSVEVAGANYGYTF
TGTGCCAGCAGCGTAGAGGTGGCGGGGGCGAACTATGGCTACACCTTC
>TRBV18|.|.|TRBJ1-1
CASSPSVAGSGTEAFF
TGTGCCAGCTCACCGTCCGTTGCCGGGAGCGGCACTGAAGCTTTCTTT
>TRBV18|few|TRBD2|TRBJ2-3
CASSPILAGRTDTQYF
TGTGCCAGCTCACCAATCCTAGCGGGCCGCACAGATACGCAGTATTTT
>TRBV19|.|TRBD1|TRBJ1-1
CASRMGQGATEAFF
TGTGCCAGTAGGATGGGACAGGGGGCCACTGAAGCTTTCTTT
>TRBV7-9|.|.|TRBJ1-1
CASSPRRRQGPNTEAFF
TGTGCCAGCAGCCCGAGAAGGCGGCAGGGCCCGAACACTGAAGCTTTCTTT
>TRBV5-1|.|TRBD2|TRBJ2-3
CASSLQAGGRDTQYF
TGCGCCAGCAGCTTACAAGCGGGAGGGCGGGATACGCAGTATTTT
>TRBV5-4|.|.|TRBJ2-7
CASSRSRYEQYF
TGTGCCAGCAGCCGATCCAGGTACGAGCAGTACTTC
>TRBV18|.|.|TRBJ2-1
CASSHSGASSYNEQFF
TGTGCCAGCTCCCATAGCGGAGCCTCCTCCTACAATGAGCAGTTCTTC
>TRBV11-2|few|.|TRBJ1-1
CASSPQGIGNTEAFF
TGTGCCAGCAGCCCTCAGGGGATAGGGAACACTGAAGCTTTCTTT
>TRBV7-2|few|.|TRBJ2-7
CASSLEFGGYEQYF
TGTGCCAGCAGCTTAGAATTCGGGGGCTACGAGCAGTACTTC
>TRBV5-4|.|TRBD1|TRBJ1-4
CASSLQGALEKLFF
TGTGCCAGCAGCCTCCAGGGGGCCTTAGAAAAACTGTTTTTT
>TRBV18|.|.|TRBJ1-2
CASSPDRTSNYGYTF
TGTGCCAGCTCACCCGACAGGACCTCTAACTATGGCTACACCTTC
>TRBV18|.|TRBD2|TRBJ2-5
CASSPASGRAETQYF
TGTGCCAGCTCACCGGCTAGCGGGAGGGCCGAGACCCAGTACTTC
>TRBV28|.|.|TRBJ2-1
CASSPSSEQFF
TGTGCCAGCAGTCCTAGCAGTGAGCAGTTCTTC
>TRBV29-1|.|TRBD1|TRBJ1-3
CSVEVWGQGFNTIYF
TGCAGCGTTGAAGTTTGGGGACAGGGGTTCAACACCATATATTTT
>TRBV6-6|.|TRBD2|TRBJ2-1
CASSSRDYPREQFF
TGTGCCAGCAGTTCCCGGGACTACCCCCGTGAGCAGTTCTTC